This is a list of T cell receptor beta chains from one sample in a study of low-dose radiotherapy and immunotherapy resistance in tumors. TCRdb called the reads again in MiXCR, with one record for every CDR3 protein. This table has about 71,000 distinct CDR3 sequences, roughly 31% appearing once. The sequences come from PBMCs, collected before treatment. Every receptor here comes from a female donor with ovarian cancer. CDR3s include the opening cysteine and the closing phenylalanine or tryptophan. The order of the fields is J gene, clone size, D gene, V gene, CDR3 DNA, CDR3 protein. D genes are given only for firm matches. Clone size is given for some rows only: seen once, a few or many times, or a class if the clone is expanded.

j_gene: TRBJ2-5
abundance: -
d_gene: TRBD2
v_gene: TRBV7-3
CDR3nt: TGTGCCAGCAGCCGCGGACTAGCGGGGACGTACCAAGAGACCCAGTACTTC
CDR3aa: CASSRGLAGTYQETQYF

j_gene: TRBJ2-7
abundance: -
d_gene: -
v_gene: TRBV6-6
CDR3nt: TGTGCCAGCACTCCCACAGGGTTCCCCTACGAGCAGTACTTC
CDR3aa: CASTPTGFPYEQYF

j_gene: TRBJ2-1
abundance: -
d_gene: TRBD2
v_gene: TRBV15
CDR3nt: TGTGCCACCAGCAGAGAATTGTCGGGAGGGAACAATGAGCAGTTCTTC
CDR3aa: CATSRELSGGNNEQFF

j_gene: TRBJ2-3
abundance: -
d_gene: TRBD2
v_gene: TRBV12-3/TRBV12-4
CDR3nt: TGTGCCAGCAGTTTCGGGGGGGTCACAGATACGCAGTATTTT
CDR3aa: CASSFGGVTDTQYF

j_gene: TRBJ2-5
abundance: many
d_gene: -
v_gene: TRBV29-1
CDR3nt: TGCAGCGGTGCCCCTAGCAGAGAGACCCAGTACTTC
CDR3aa: CSGAPSRETQYF

j_gene: TRBJ2-1
abundance: -
d_gene: -
v_gene: TRBV5-4
CDR3nt: TGTGCCAGCAGCTTGTTTCAGGGGCGGTACAATGAGCAGTTCTTC
CDR3aa: CASSLFQGRYNEQFF

j_gene: TRBJ2-5
abundance: many
d_gene: TRBD1
v_gene: TRBV29-1
CDR3nt: TGCAGCGTTGAAACAGGGGGCGCCGGGAAGACCCAGTACTTC
CDR3aa: CSVETGGAGKTQYF

j_gene: TRBJ2-5
abundance: many
d_gene: -
v_gene: TRBV5-4
CDR3nt: TGTGCCAGCAGCTTGGCCGGGTCAAATGCGGAGACCCAGTACTTC
CDR3aa: CASSLAGSNAETQYF

j_gene: TRBJ2-7
abundance: many
d_gene: -
v_gene: TRBV6-5
CDR3nt: TGTGCCAGCAGTTACGCCGAGAAATACGAGCAGTACTTC
CDR3aa: CASSYAEKYEQYF

j_gene: TRBJ2-5
abundance: many
d_gene: -
v_gene: TRBV20-1
CDR3nt: TGCAGTGCTCCCCAGGGAGAGACCCAGTACTTC
CDR3aa: CSAPQGETQYF

j_gene: TRBJ2-7
abundance: -
d_gene: -
v_gene: TRBV28
CDR3nt: TGTGCCAGCAGTTTATGGGGGGGATCCTACGAGCAGTACTTC
CDR3aa: CASSLWGGSYEQYF

j_gene: TRBJ2-7
abundance: -
d_gene: TRBD1
v_gene: TRBV5-1
CDR3nt: TGCGCCAGCAGCCTGAGCCCGGGACAGGGGGTTGACGAGCAGTACTTC
CDR3aa: CASSLSPGQGVDEQYF

j_gene: TRBJ2-7
abundance: -
d_gene: TRBD1
v_gene: TRBV5-6
CDR3nt: TGTGCCAGCAGCCCCGACAGGGGACGCGAGCAGTACTTC
CDR3aa: CASSPDRGREQYF

j_gene: TRBJ2-1
abundance: -
d_gene: -
v_gene: TRBV5-1
CDR3nt: TGCGCCAGCAGCTTGCGGGGGGAGCAGTTCTTC
CDR3aa: CASSLRGEQFF

j_gene: TRBJ2-2
abundance: -
d_gene: -
v_gene: TRBV2
CDR3nt: -
CDR3aa: CASSYGVHRGNTGELFFF

j_gene: TRBJ2-5
abundance: many
d_gene: -
v_gene: TRBV10-3
CDR3nt: TGTGCCATCAGTGAGGGGGCAAGGGAGCAAGAGACCCAGTACTTC
CDR3aa: CAISEGAREQETQYF

j_gene: TRBJ2-3
abundance: many
d_gene: TRBD2
v_gene: TRBV12-3/TRBV12-4
CDR3nt: TGTGCCAGCAGTCCAGGACTAGCGGGGGACCCAAGCACAGATACGCAGTATTTT
CDR3aa: CASSPGLAGDPSTDTQYF

j_gene: TRBJ2-5
abundance: -
d_gene: -
v_gene: TRBV3-1
CDR3nt: TGTGCCACCACGACCGGGACACGCTACCAAGAGACCCAGTACTTC
CDR3aa: CATTTGTRYQETQYF

j_gene: TRBJ2-3
abundance: many
d_gene: -
v_gene: TRBV27
CDR3nt: TGTGCCAGCAGTATAGGGACAGATACGCAGTATTTT
CDR3aa: CASSIGTDTQYF

j_gene: TRBJ2-3
abundance: many
d_gene: -
v_gene: TRBV30
CDR3nt: TGTGCCTGGAAACACGGTGGATCTGGCACAGATACGCAGTATTTT
CDR3aa: CAWKHGGSGTDTQYF

j_gene: TRBJ2-1
abundance: -
d_gene: TRBD1
v_gene: TRBV5-1
CDR3nt: TGCGCCAGCAGCTTGGCCGGACAGGGCCTGGGGGAGCAGTTCTTC
CDR3aa: CASSLAGQGLGEQFF

j_gene: TRBJ2-1
abundance: many
d_gene: -
v_gene: TRBV29-1
CDR3nt: TGCAGCGCCCGGCGAGGGGATAATGAGCAGTTCTTC
CDR3aa: CSARRGDNEQFF

j_gene: TRBJ2-7
abundance: many
d_gene: -
v_gene: TRBV6-2/TRBV6-3
CDR3nt: TGTGCCAGCAGTTACGATCTAGGGGGCTACGAGCAGTACTTC
CDR3aa: CASSYDLGGYEQYF

j_gene: TRBJ1-4
abundance: -
d_gene: TRBD1
v_gene: TRBV11-2
CDR3nt: TGTGCCAGCAGCCAGGGACAGGAGGTATTGGAAAAACTGTTTTTT
CDR3aa: CASSQGQEVLEKLFF

j_gene: TRBJ2-5
abundance: many
d_gene: -
v_gene: TRBV5-1
CDR3nt: TGCGCCAGCAGCCACGGACGGACGCAAGAGACCCAGTACTTC
CDR3aa: CASSHGRTQETQYF

j_gene: TRBJ1-2
abundance: many
d_gene: -
v_gene: TRBV20-1
CDR3nt: TGCAGTGCTAGTCTCCAGGGTACTAACTATGGCTACACCTTC
CDR3aa: CSASLQGTNYGYTF

j_gene: TRBJ1-2
abundance: -
d_gene: TRBD1
v_gene: TRBV27
CDR3nt: TGTGCCAGCAGTTTACAGGGGGCTGGTGGCTACACCTTC
CDR3aa: CASSLQGAGGYTF

j_gene: TRBJ2-3
abundance: many
d_gene: TRBD2
v_gene: TRBV4-1
CDR3nt: TGCGCCAGCAGCCAAGTTTTGAGGGCGGGAGGTACAGATACGCAGTATTTT
CDR3aa: CASSQVLRAGGTDTQYF